The 21 T cell receptor beta chains below all came from one sample that was sequenced in a study of cytomegalovirus exposure and HLA in healthy donors. The PCR ran on 60 Vbeta and 13 Jbeta primers. Using immunoSEQ multiplex PCR, the repertoire was profiled, and TCRdb retains in-frame clones only, with some absent. Of some 180,000 clones listed, 80% to 90% were seen once; the top ten hold 1.5% to 2%. Input material: PBMCs. The receptors come from a middle-aged man in good health and CMV-seropositive.

V is TRBV11-3 and J is TRBJ2-1; no clear D. CDR1 is SGHNT and CDR2 is YENEEA in the germline V gene. The CDR3 has 16 residues. V was trimmed by 5 bases and J by 0 bases, leaving 14 bases between them. In DNA form, the CDR3 reads TGTGCCAGCAGCCCACACAGTTCCATCTCCTACAATGAGCAGTTCTTC. Translated: CASSPHSSISYNEQFF.

This clone has just a few counts. The J gene is TRBJ2-1, the V gene TRBV30; TRBD2 aligns across 9 bases. Trimming at V came to 7 bases and at J to 4 bases, leaving 8 bases not matched to a gene. CDR1 is GTSNPN, CDR2 SVGIG, per germline (reference sequence). CDR3 length: 14 residues. This CDR3 reads CASRLTSGYNEQFF. In DNA form, the CDR3 reads TGTGCCTCCCGGTTGACTAGCGGATACAATGAGCAGTTCTTC.

The genes are TRBV7-2 and TRBJ2-5, with D perhaps matching TRBD2 (6 bases). Germline assignment: CDR1 SGHTA and CDR2 FQGNSA. The CDR3 loop spans 13 amino acids. Trimming stripped 5 bases from V and 5 bases from J, with 12 bases between. CDR3: CASSSGGWETQYF. CDR3 coding DNA: TGTGCCAGCAGCAGTGGGGGGTGGGAGACCCAGTACTTC. Supplemented by reference TRBV7-2 and TRBJ2-5, the full variable domain reads GAGVSQSPSNKVTEKGKDVELRCDPISGHTALYWYRQSLGQGLEFLIYFQGNSAPDKSGLPSDRFSAERTGGSVSTLTIQRTQQEDSAVYLCASSSGGWETQYFGPGTRLLVL.

A note on this clone: At one of its ends the junction is not consistent with the germline gene, which may arise from a read error. This sequence joins TRBV11-2 and TRBJ2-6; TRBD1 matches 7 bases. The germline V gene has CDR1 SGHAT and CDR2 FQNNGV. The length of the CDR3 is 13 residues. The CDR3 protein is CASSRGTASVLTF. In DNA form, the CDR3 reads TGTGCCAGCAGCCGAGGGACAGCCAGCGTCCTGACTTTC.

The V call is TRBV9, the J call TRBJ2-1, with 7 bases lining up with TRBD2. This CDR3 region has 15 residues. The V gene end was trimmed by 3 bases and the J gene end by 2 bases; junction bases not matched to a gene: 5. Germline CDR1 is SGDLS and CDR2 is YYNGEE. The CDR3 nucleotides read TGTGCCAGCAGCGCCCTAGCGGACCCCTACAATGAGCAGTTCTTC. Encoded protein: CASSALADPYNEQFF. Filled out from reference TRBV9 and TRBJ2-1, the complete variable domain reads DSGVTQTPKHLITATGQRVTLRCSPRSGDLSVYWYQQSLDQGLQFLIQYYNGEERAKGNILERFSAQQFPDLHSELNLSSLELGDSALYFCASSALADPYNEQFFGPGTRLTVL.

This clone was seen a handful of times. V usage is TRBV19 and J usage is TRBJ2-7; 10 bases fit TRBD1. V lost 5 bases, J lost 4 bases, and 14 bases stayed unmatched. The CDR3 is 17 amino acids. The germline gives CDR1 LNHDA, CDR2 SQIVND (reference sequence). The CDR3 nucleotides are TGTGCCAGTAGTGGCCCCTATCCGGGACAGGGGCAGTACGAGCAGTACTTC. This sequence encodes CASSGPYPGQGQYEQYF.

The rearrangement joins TRBV2 to TRBJ1-3, with 7 nucleotides matching TRBD1. The V and J ends lost 8 bases and 0 bases, in that order; junction bases with no gene match: 4. The CDR3 consists of 14 residues. Germline V gene data show CDR1 as SNHLY and CDR2 as FYNNEI. This CDR3 is CASRDSLSGNTIYF. The CDR3 nucleotides read TGTGCCAGCCGGGACAGTCTCTCTGGAAACACCATATATTTT.

V is TRBV6-6 and J is TRBJ2-1; TRBD2 agrees at 8 bases. The CDR3 loop spans 16 amino acids. Germline CDR1 MNHNY, CDR2 SVGAGI (reference sequence). V shed 4 bases, J shed 10 bases, and the junction held 15 bases outside the gene matches. CDR3 sequence (DNA): TGTGCCAGCAGTTCCACCGGGGCTAGCGGGCCCCGGGAGCAGTTCTTC. It is translated as CASSSTGASGPREQFF.

The chain employs TRBV10-2 and TRBJ1-1; D gene unclear. Germline CDR1 WSHSY, CDR2 SAAADI. CDR3 length: 17 residues. Trimming shortened V by 6 bases and J by 2 bases, and 22 bases separated the two germline ends. CDR3 DNA sequence: TGCGCCAGCAGCTACACAGTAGCGCGGAGGAGTAACACTGAAGCTTTCTTT. This codes for CASSYTVARRSNTEAFF.

This clone was seen only a few times. The V gene is TRBV7-9, the J gene TRBJ1-6; TRBD1 aligns across 8 bases. V was pared by 4 bases and J by 8 bases, with 7 bases of the junction left unmatched. Germline V gives CDR1 SEHNR, CDR2 FQNEAQ (reference sequence). This CDR3 contains 15 residues. CDR3 in amino acids: CASSSSGGGDSPLHF. The CDR3 nucleotides read TGTGCCAGCAGCTCGTCAGGGGGCGGAGATTCACCCCTCCACTTT.

As concerns this clone: This sample includes further DNA sequences coding for the same CDR3. The V call is TRBV27, the J call TRBJ1-1; D is perhaps TRBD1 (6 bases). V lost 3 bases, J lost 0 bases, and 8 bases lay in between. This CDR3 region has 14 residues. Per germline, CDR1 MNHEY and CDR2 SMNVEV (reference sequence). CDR3 DNA sequence: TGTGCCAGCAGTTTCACAGGGATGAACACTGAAGCTTTCTTT. Its protein product is CASSFTGMNTEAFF.

This chain uses TRBV2 with TRBJ1-1, with D unclear. The CDR3 has 14 residues. V was cut by 6 bases and J by 5 bases, with 16 bases left in between. The germline CDR1 and CDR2 sequences are SNHLY and FYNNEI. CDR3 protein: CASRSSERGTEAFF. The CDR3 DNA follows: TGTGCCAGCAGATCCTCGGAACGAGGGACTGAAGCTTTCTTT.

The chain has TRBV5-1 and TRBJ2-5; 8 bases agree with TRBD2. J was trimmed by 5 bases and V by 1 base; bases with no gene match: 4. CDR1 is SGHRS and CDR2 is YFSETQ in the germline V gene. The CDR3 is made up of 14 amino acids. CDR3: CASSLLQRGETQYF. Written as DNA, the CDR3 is TGCGCCAGCAGCTTGTTACAGCGGGGGGAGACCCAGTACTTC. The variable domain in full, completed from reference TRBV5-1 and TRBJ2-5, reads KAGVTQTPRYLIKTRGQQVTLSCSPISGHRSVSWYQQTPGQGLQFLFEYFSETQRNKGNFPGRFSGRQFSNSRSEMNVSTLELGDSALYLCASSLLQRGETQYFGPGTRLLVL.

The rearrangement joins TRBV5-1 to TRBJ2-5, with 7 bases that match TRBD1. The CDR3 loop spans 14 amino acids. V gave up 4 bases and J gave up 8 bases; unmatched junction bases: 11. From germline, CDR1 is SGHRS and CDR2 YFSETQ. In DNA form, the CDR3 reads TGCGCCAGCAGCCTGAGGGGGCGAGGAGGAACCCAGTACTTC. Amino acid sequence: CASSLRGRGGTQYF. Drawing the rest from reference TRBV5-1 and TRBJ2-5, the complete variable domain is KAGVTQTPRYLIKTRGQQVTLSCSPISGHRSVSWYQQTPGQGLQFLFEYFSETQRNKGNFPGRFSGRQFSNSRSEMNVSTLELGDSALYLCASSLRGRGGTQYFGPGTRLLVL.

V gene TRBV5-4 combines with J gene TRBJ2-7; D may be TRBD2 (6 bases). Germline V lookup: CDR1 SGHNT, CDR2 YYREEE (reference sequence). V gave up 2 bases and J gave up 0 bases, with 12 bases separating them. The CDR3 is made up of 15 amino acids. CDR3 in DNA: TGTGCCAGCAGCTTTGGCACGGGACTCTCCTACGAGCAGTACTTC. Protein: CASSFGTGLSYEQYF.

The CDR3 sequence: CASTLNTEAFF. Here the CDR3 DNA reads TGTGCCAGCACCCTTAACACTGAAGCTTTCTTT. The chain uses TRBV7-8 and TRBJ1-1; no definite D call. V was shortened by 7 bases and J by 2 bases, with 5 bases between the two germline ends. This CDR3 contains 11 residues. Germline lookup yields CDR1 SGHVS and CDR2 FQNEAQ. The complete variable domain, with remaining parts taken from reference TRBV7-8 and TRBJ1-1, reads GAGVSQSPRYKVAKRGQDVALRCDPISGHVSLFWYQQALGQGPEFLTYFQNEAQLDKSGLPSDRFFAERPEGSVSTLKIQRTQQEDSAVYLCASTLNTEAFFGQGTRLTVV.

The CDR3: CAWSSARVAGRTDTQYF. Written as DNA, the CDR3 is TGTGCCTGGAGTAGTGCCCGGGTAGCGGGTCGCACAGATACGCAGTATTTT. The chain uses TRBV30 and TRBJ2-3; 7 bases map to TRBD2. The germline CDR1 and CDR2 sequences are GTSNPN and SVGIG (reference sequence). The CDR3 contains 17 residues. The V segment lost 2 bases and the J segment 1 base; nucleotides outside the gene matches: 12.

This clone was seen more than once but under ten times. The chain employs TRBV11-2 and TRBJ1-1, with 11 bases identical to TRBD1. The germline V gene encodes CDR1 SGHAT and CDR2 FQNNGV. The CDR3 consists of 15 residues. V was pared by 10 bases and J by 1 base, with 8 bases of the junction left unmatched. The CDR3 here is CATRAGQGANTEAFF. CDR3 bases: TGTGCCACCCGTGCAGGACAGGGGGCGAACACTGAAGCTTTCTTT. Supplemented by reference TRBV11-2 and TRBJ1-1, the full variable domain reads EAGVAQSPRYKIIEKRQSVAFWCNPISGHATLYWYQQILGQGPKLLIQFQNNGVVDDSQLPKDRFSAERLKGVDSTLKIQPAKLEDSAVYLCATRAGQGANTEAFFGQGTRLTVV.

This chain joins TRBV19 and TRBJ1-1; 9 bases are shared with TRBD1. Per germline, CDR1 LNHDA and CDR2 SQIVND (reference sequence). The V segment lost 5 bases and the J segment 11 bases; nucleotides outside the gene matches: 18. The length of the CDR3 is 16 residues. Here the CDR3 DNA reads TGTGCCAGTAGTCCTAATTTAGGGACAGGGTCGACCGCGGCTTTCTTT. It encodes CASSPNLGTGSTAAFF.

V and J are TRBV6-5 and TRBJ2-2; maybe TRBD1 (6 bases). V was clipped by 6 bases and J by 4 bases, with 9 bases between them. CDR3 length equals 13 residues. CDR1 and CDR2 from the germline V gene are MNHEY and SVGAGI. CDR3: CASRKQGTGELFF. The CDR3 nucleotides are TGTGCCAGCAGAAAACAGGGCACCGGGGAGCTGTTTTTT.

This clone appeared a single time. The rearrangement joins TRBV5-4 to TRBJ2-1; the D gene is possibly TRBD1 (6 bases). Trimming removed 2 bases at V and 4 bases at J, with 16 bases between. The CDR3 totals 16 residues. Germline assignment: CDR1 SGHNT and CDR2 YYREEE (reference sequence). The CDR3 region is CASSFMEQGNYNEQFF. As DNA, the CDR3 is TGTGCCAGCAGCTTTATGGAACAGGGAAATTACAATGAGCAGTTCTTC.